The next 16 T cell receptor beta chains were all read from a single sample in a study of cytomegalovirus exposure and HLA in healthy donors. This PCR relied on a set of 60 Vbeta primers and 13 Jbeta primers. TCRdb keeps only in-frame clones here, not all; method: immunoSEQ multiplex PCR. The table includes under 200,000 clones, roughly 76% detected once. Specimen: PBMCs. The origin of the receptors is a male donor in good health and CMV-seronegative.

The rearrangement joins TRBV28 to TRBJ1-2; D uncertain. There are 13 residues in the CDR3. Germline V gene lookup returns CDR1 MDHEN and CDR2 SYDVKM. Trimming removed 4 bases at V and 4 bases at J, with 10 bases between. The CDR3 DNA reads TGTGCCAGCAGTTCAGGTGCCAGCTATGGCTACACCTTC. Translating gives CASSSGASYGYTF.

This chain links TRBV30 with TRBJ1-5; the D gene is possibly TRBD1 (6 bases). The V end lost 0 bases, the J end lost 3 bases, and 15 bases lay between the germline ends. The germline CDR1 and CDR2 sequences are GTSNPN and SVGIG (reference sequence). This CDR3 has 16 residues. This CDR3 reads CAWSVPGARTNQPQHF. In nucleotides, the CDR3 is TGTGCCTGGAGTGTACCAGGGGCCCGTACCAATCAGCCCCAGCATTTT. Full variable domain (rest looked up from reference TRBV30 and TRBJ1-5): SQTIHQWPATLVQPVGSPLSLECTVEGTSNPNLYWYRQAAGRGLQLLFYSVGIGQISSEVPQNLSASRPQDRQFILSSKKLLLSDSGFYLCAWSVPGARTNQPQHFGDGTRLSIL.

The chain carries TRBV7-8 and TRBJ1-2, with a weak D call TRBD1 (6 bases). The germline gives CDR1 SGHVS, CDR2 FQNEAQ. This CDR3 spans 15 amino acids. V lost 1 base and J lost 2, with 11 bases in between. This chain's CDR3 is CASSLGTANNYGYTF. The CDR3 nucleotides are TGTGCCAGCAGCTTAGGGACAGCCAACAACTATGGCTACACCTTC.

This rearrangement joins TRBV5-1 to TRBJ2-2; maybe TRBD1 (6 bases). Germline V gene sequence: CDR1 SGHRS, CDR2 YFSETQ. The CDR3 runs 15 residues. V lost 4 bases and J 0 bases, leaving 10 bases between the germline ends. The DNA of the CDR3 is TGCGCCAGCAGCGCCAGGGGATCGAACACCGGGGAGCTGTTTTTT. This codes for CASSARGSNTGELFF.

The rearrangement joins TRBV18 to TRBJ1-2; maybe TRBD1 (5 bases). Germline V CDR1 and CDR2: KGHSH, LQKENI. V was clipped by 4 bases and J by 5 bases, with 14 bases between them. This CDR3 contains 14 residues. The CDR3 DNA reads as TGTGCCAGCTCACAAACACAGGAACTTTATGGCTACACCTTC. Protein: CASSQTQELYGYTF.

V is TRBV2 and J is TRBJ2-7; possible D gene TRBD2, 7 bases. The germline V gene has CDR1 SNHLY and CDR2 FYNNEI. V lost 1 base and J 0 bases, leaving 16 bases between the germline ends. This CDR3 has 17 amino acids. The CDR3 DNA reads as TGTGCCAGCAGTGAAGTGGGGCGGGGGCGCAGCTCCTACGAGCAGTACTTC. It yields the protein CASSEVGRGRSSYEQYF.

V and J are TRBV5-4 and TRBJ2-3; D might be TRBD1 (5 bases). Trimming pared 6 bases from V and 0 bases from J, leaving 17 bases between. This CDR3 region has 16 residues. In germline, CDR1 is SGHNT, CDR2 YYREEE (reference sequence). The CDR3 nucleotides are TGTGCCAGCACCTGGGGCCCAGAGTCTAGCACAGATACGCAGTATTTT. Protein product: CASTWGPESSTDTQYF.

This chain uses TRBV15 with TRBJ1-5, with TRBD1 identical over 8 bases. This CDR3 spans 16 amino acids. In germline, CDR1 is LNHNV, CDR2 YYDKDF (reference sequence). J gave up 6 bases and V 0 bases, and 7 bases lay outside the gene matches. The CDR3 protein is CATSRDGAGGVQPQHF. DNA of the CDR3: TGTGCCACCAGCAGAGATGGGGCAGGGGGCGTTCAGCCCCAGCATTTT.

The chain employs TRBV5-1 and TRBJ2-1; no firm D call. V lost 0 bases to trimming and J lost 5 bases, with 6 bases between them. In germline, CDR1 is SGHRS, CDR2 YFSETQ. The CDR3 has 13 residues. CDR3 protein: CASSLGLHNEQFF. CDR3 nucleotides: TGCGCCAGCAGCTTGGGGCTCCACAATGAGCAGTTCTTC.

The chain employs TRBV10-3 and TRBJ2-7; D possibly corresponds to TRBD1 (5 bases). There are 13 residues in the CDR3. Trimming cost V 7 bases and J 0 bases, with 10 bases left between them. Per germline, CDR1 ENHRY and CDR2 SYGVKD. CDR3 sequence: CAINTGSSYEQYF. The CDR3 nucleotides are TGTGCCATCAATACAGGAAGCTCCTACGAGCAGTACTTC.

J is TRBJ2-7 and V is TRBV18; the D is unclear. Trimming shortened V by 2 bases and J by 4 bases, and 6 bases separated the two germline ends. Germline V gene data show CDR1 as KGHSH and CDR2 as LQKENI. This CDR3 spans 12 amino acids. The CDR3 sequence is CASSPNEYEQYF. The CDR3 coding sequence is TGTGCCAGCTCACCAAATGAGTACGAGCAGTACTTC.

In this sample, this clone turned up once. V gene TRBV18 combines with J gene TRBJ2-2; weak D call: TRBD2 (5 bases). This CDR3 contains 16 residues. V was cut by 3 bases and J by 4 bases, with 15 bases left in between. Germline loops: CDR1 KGHSH, CDR2 LQKENI. This CDR3 reads CASSPPGPAGTGELFF. The CDR3 DNA reads TGTGCCAGCTCACCTCCGGGCCCTGCGGGCACCGGGGAGCTGTTTTTT.

In this sample, this clone turned up once. The chain recombines TRBV4-1 with TRBJ2-7, with a tentative D call TRBD2 (6 bases). The CDR3 length is 13 residues. Germline lookup yields CDR1 MGHRA and CDR2 YSYEKL. V was shortened by 4 bases and J by 1 base, with 8 bases between the two germline ends. In DNA form, the CDR3 reads TGCGCCAGCAGCCGGGGGAGGTCCTACGAGCAGTACTTC. This translates into CASSRGRSYEQYF.

The rearrangement joins TRBV29-1 to TRBJ2-2; tentatively, D is TRBD2 (5 bases). Looked up from germline, CDR1 is SQVTM and CDR2 is ANQGSEA. V shed 7 bases and J shed 4 bases, with 10 bases lying between them. The CDR3 has 12 amino acids. This chain's CDR3 is CSGREFTGELFF. CDR3 sequence (DNA): TGCAGCGGCCGGGAATTCACCGGGGAGCTGTTTTTT.

The chain employs TRBV5-1 and TRBJ2-1, with TRBD1 matching 11 bases. This CDR3 spans 15 amino acids. CDR1 and CDR2 (germline): SGHRS, YFSETQ. Losses at the gene ends were 3 bases for V and 3 bases for J; bases not matched to a gene: 2. CDR3 sequence (DNA): TGCGCCAGCAGCTCGGACAGGGGGCTCTACAATGAGCAGTTCTTC. Amino acid sequence: CASSSDRGLYNEQFF.

The chain carries TRBV4-1 and TRBJ2-1, with a possible D match to TRBD1 (7 bases). CDR1 and CDR2 from the germline V gene are MGHRA and YSYEKL. The germline V and J ends were trimmed by 4 bases and 4 bases, with 14 bases remaining between them. The CDR3 spans 15 residues. CDR3 nucleotide sequence: TGCGCCAGCAGCCGACCGACAGGGAGGTACAATGAGCAGTTCTTC. This gives the protein CASSRPTGRYNEQFF.